This entry describes one T cell receptor beta chain. The target of this receptor is not known. Base-call qualities are not available, and no considerably larger clone is one nucleotide away. Patients with a history of autoimmune disease or receiving systemic immunosuppression were excluded from the trial. Peripheral blood for TCR sequencing was collected from all dose cohorts at baseline, on cycle 4 day 1, and on cycle 7 day 1. Samples were obtained from an open-label, multicenter, first-in-human phase I dose-escalation trial of ivuxolimab. Adults with locally advanced or metastatic melanoma, renal cell, hepatocellular, or head and neck squamous cell carcinoma were enrolled in the trial. Before TCR sequencing, CD4+ and CD8+ T cells were separately sorted from peripheral blood. The entry originates in a study of OX40 agonist ivuxolimab in advanced cancers. Turning to the overall study: Ivuxolimab, which targeted the costimulatory receptor OX40 (CD134), was an agonistic, fully human IgG2 monoclonal antibody. Intravenous ivuxolimab was administered to patients every 2 weeks at six dose levels: 0.01, 0.1, 0.3, 1.5, 3 and 10 mg/kg. Among the roughly 52 dose-escalation patients, about 20 had hepatocellular carcinoma, roughly 15 melanoma, 9 renal cell carcinoma and 9 head and neck cancer. The dose-escalation cohort was 80% to 90% male with a mean age of roughly 60 years, ranging from about 23 to 85. Prior anti-PD-1, anti-PD-L1 or anti-CTLA-4 therapy was permitted, and checkpoint inhibitors had been received by less than 45% of dose-escalation patients. Partial responses occurred in three dose-escalation patients: two with cutaneous melanoma and one with hepatocellular carcinoma. The point of sequencing TCRbeta in the periphery was to test whether ivuxolimab changed TCR sequence diversity and drove clonal T-cell expansion. The paper covers the monotherapy dose-escalation part of the phase I ivuxolimab trial, which included N ≈ 57 patients. The paper as a whole reports these results and caveats: Low levels of normalized T-cell clonal expansion were also seen in some patients who did not respond. The antigen specificity of the clonally expanded peripheral T cells was not determined. In partial responders in the 0.1-3.0 mg/kg groups, normalized peripheral clonal expansion was found to be among the lowest, especially among CD8+ T cells. At doses of 0.1 to 3.0 mg/kg, clonal expansion of both CD4+ and CD8+ blood T cells was observed from baseline to week 6. On average, CD8+ T cells showed more expanded clones than CD4+ T cells after ivuxolimab.

Inclusive of the bounding cysteine and phenylalanine, the CDR3 is 15 residues long. The sequence is cut down to CDR3 DNA, 45 bases in frame from base 1. Genomic DNA was extracted from sorted cells for sequencing of the TCRbeta CDR3 region. The immunoSEQ Assay was used for sequencing of TCRbeta CDR3 regions. TCRdb limited this immuneACCESS table to in-frame rearrangements with V and J called. A share of clones is missing; checked studies link under half to unresolved V genes, and the rest is unexplained. The sample table records about 46,000 clones; roughly 91% of these occur just once. 4% to 5% of the sample goes to the ten largest clones.

The sequence came from an adult with an advanced solid tumor such as melanoma, head and neck, liver or kidney cancer. The V and J segments used are TRBV7-5 and TRBJ2-2; TRBD2, the table's D call, lacks a check against the DNA. TRBV7-5 is an annotated pseudogene. The sample consisted of CD4+ or CD8+ T cells sorted from blood, taken in a trial of the OX40 agonist ivuxolimab. The CDR3 has the sequence CARSRKTWRGGELFF. The sequenced DNA is TGTGCCAGAAGCCGAAAAACCTGGAGGGGCGGGGAGCTGTTTTTT.